The subject of this entry is one T cell receptor (beta chain). Its target is unknown. The source of the sample is a study of T cells in Graves' hyperthyroidism and ophthalmopathy. TCR beta CDR3 region amplification was performed from RNA transcripts. Primed by the HTBI set, a first-round RT-PCR was run on the TCR CDR3. TCRdb reprocessed the multiplex PCR reads via MiXCR and lists one record per CDR3 protein. The data contain approximately 870,000 distinct CDR3 sequences, roughly 40% of them singletons. The CDR3 consists of 14 residues. V lost 4 bases and J 0 bases, leaving 9 bases between the germline ends. Germline V CDR1 and CDR2: MGHRA, YSYEKL. Findings and limits, study-wide: Researchers found most expanded thyroid clonotypes above 0.001 in blood as well.

The sequenced sample consisted of blood. This TCR derives from a man between 18 and 35 years old with Graves' hyperthyroidism. V gene TRBV4-1 combines with J gene TRBJ1-1; no clear D. The CDR3 region is CASSLFFMNTEAFF. CDR3 DNA sequence: TGCGCCAGCAGCCTGTTCTTTATGAACACTGAAGCTTTCTTT.